Below, 7 T cell receptor beta chains from the same sample are listed, as sequenced in a study of blood T cell repertoires in COVID-19. Using immunoSEQ multiplex PCR, the repertoire was profiled, and TCRdb retains in-frame clones only, with some absent. This table has 25,000 to 35,000 clones, just over 90% appearing once. What was sequenced was peripheral blood. These receptors came from a man in his forties or fifties with active COVID-19.

The CDR3 DNA reads TGCGCCAGCAGCCCCGATCCACCCGGTTCACCCCTCCACTTT. Protein: CASSPDPPGSPLHF. The rearrangement links TRBV4-1 to TRBJ1-6; no clear D gene. The V end lost 4 bases, the J end lost 9 bases, and 13 bases lay between the germline ends. The CDR3 contains 14 residues. Germline values: CDR1 MGHRA, CDR2 YSYEKL.

The chain combines TRBV28 with TRBJ2-7; D might be TRBD2 (6 bases). CDR3 length: 15 amino acids. Germline CDR1 is MDHEN and CDR2 is SYDVKM. Trimming left V 10 bases short and J 3 bases short, with 22 bases between. CDR3 residues: CATEGGSSTRYEQYF. In nucleotides, the CDR3 is TGTGCCACGGAGGGTGGAAGCTCAACTCGCTACGAGCAGTACTTC.

V is TRBV30 and J is TRBJ1-3; D call uncertain. Germline-derived CDR1 and CDR2 are GTSNPN and SVGIG (reference sequence). This CDR3 contains 12 residues. Deletions cut 5 bases from V and 12 bases from J, with 17 bases between. The CDR3 loop is CAWGRLNTGIYF. DNA of the CDR3: TGTGCCTGGGGCCGCCTGAACACGGGCATATATTTT.

This sequence joins TRBV2 and TRBJ1-5; 7 bases agree with TRBD1. Germline assignment: CDR1 SNHLY and CDR2 FYNNEI. The trim removed 6 bases at V and 3 bases at J, leaving 5 bases unmatched. The CDR3 is made up of 14 amino acids. CDR3 protein: CASSQGQTNQPQHF. The CDR3 region has the DNA TGTGCCAGCAGCCAGGGACAGACCAATCAGCCCCAGCATTTT.

This chain joins TRBV11-2 and TRBJ1-1, with a tentative D call TRBD1 (5 bases). This CDR3 region has 14 residues. The V end was cut by 7 bases, the J end by 5 bases, with 17 bases between. CDR1 and CDR2 (germline): SGHAT, FQNNGV. CDR3 bases: TGTGCCAGCACCCTCGGGACCGGGGGGACTGAAGCTTTCTTT. It codes for CASTLGTGGTEAFF.

The chain employs TRBV9 and TRBJ2-7, with unresolved D. This CDR3 region has 14 residues. In germline, CDR1 is SGDLS, CDR2 YYNGEE. Trimming left V 3 bases short and J 0 bases short, with 10 bases between. DNA for the CDR3: TGTGCCAGCAGCGCTCGCGAAAGCTCCTACGAGCAGTACTTC. Amino acid sequence: CASSARESSYEQYF.

This clone came up a few times. This CDR3 is CAWSNETVNTGELFF. The CDR3, as DNA: TGTGCCTGGAGTAATGAGACAGTGAACACCGGGGAGCTGTTTTTT. This chain joins TRBV30 and TRBJ2-2; a possible D gene is TRBD1 (5 bases). CDR1 is GTSNPN and CDR2 is SVGIG in the germline V gene (reference sequence). CDR3 length equals 15 residues. Trimming removed 2 bases at V and 1 base at J, with 11 bases between.